The sequence of this T cell receptor beta chain was determined in a study of T cell repertoires in cytomegalovirus infection. Study-wide results and limits: Ex vivo, HLA-C-restricted CMV-specific TCR beta clonotypes prevailed over the rest of the response.

TCRdb analysed the reads with MiXCR anew, one entry per CDR3 protein. The sample lists about 900,000 distinct CDR3 sequences, approximately 30% seen once, with 13% in the top ten. Ten or more counts support this clonotype. Antigen specificity is unknown. The source of this sequence is a human donor in good health (CMV status not recorded). Some clones in this sample may be carry-over from other donors' samples. Sample: cultured CD8+ T cells from PBMCs, taken from culture after CMV antigen stimulation.

DNA of the CDR3: TGTGCCAGCAGCTTATTTAGCTACGAGCAGTACGTC. Its translation: CASSLFSYEQYV. J is TRBJ2-7 and V is TRBV7-2; D ambiguous. The CDR3 has 12 residues. V dropped 2 bases and J dropped 3 bases, with 5 bases sitting between them. Looked up from germline, CDR1 is SGHTA and CDR2 is FQGNSA.